The sequence of this T cell receptor beta chain was determined in a study of cytomegalovirus exposure and HLA in healthy donors. PCR primers comprised 60 Vbeta and 13 Jbeta primers. Using immunoSEQ multiplex PCR, the repertoire was profiled, and TCRdb retains in-frame clones only, with some absent. Of 200,000 to 250,000 clones in the sample, 76% were seen once. The CDR3 is 15 amino acids. Germline lookup yields CDR1 SGHTA and CDR2 FQGNSA. V shed 6 bases and J shed 4 bases, with 18 bases lying between them. This clone was counted a single time. The sequenced sample was PBMCs. The clonotype was recovered from a man aged 18-30 years in good health and CMV-seronegative. This sequence joins TRBV7-2 and TRBJ1-2; D ambiguous. Written as DNA, the CDR3 is TGTGCCAGCAGTAGTAGCGTGGTGGGCGGCTATGGCTACACCTTC. The encoded protein is CASSSSVVGGYGYTF. The full variable domain, its missing parts supplied by reference TRBV7-2 and TRBJ1-2, is GAGVSQSPSNKVTEKGKDVELRCDPISGHTALYWYRQSLGQGLEFLIYFQGNSAPDKSGLPSDRFSAERTGGSVSTLTIQRTQQEDSAVYLCASSSSVVGGYGYTFGSGTRLTVV.